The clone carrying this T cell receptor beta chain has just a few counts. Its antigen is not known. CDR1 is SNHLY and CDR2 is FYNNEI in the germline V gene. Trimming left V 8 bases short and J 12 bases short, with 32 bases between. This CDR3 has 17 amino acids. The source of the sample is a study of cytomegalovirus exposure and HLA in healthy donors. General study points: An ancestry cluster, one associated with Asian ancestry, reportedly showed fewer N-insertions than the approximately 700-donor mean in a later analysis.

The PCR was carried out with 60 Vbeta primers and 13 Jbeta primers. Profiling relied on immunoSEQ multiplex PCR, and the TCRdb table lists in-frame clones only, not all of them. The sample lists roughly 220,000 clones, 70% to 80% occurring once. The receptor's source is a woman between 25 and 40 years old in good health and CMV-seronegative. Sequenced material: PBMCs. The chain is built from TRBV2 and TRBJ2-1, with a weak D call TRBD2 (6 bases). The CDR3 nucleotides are TGTGCCAGCCTATGGCGGACTACTGAAGATAAACGGAGGGGGCAGTTCTTC. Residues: CASLWRTTEDKRRGQFF. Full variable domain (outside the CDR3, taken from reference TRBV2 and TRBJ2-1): EPEVTQTPSHQVTQMGQEVILRCVPISNHLYFYWYRQILGQKVEFLVSFYNNEISEKSEIFDDQFSVERPDGSNFTLKIRSTKLEDSAMYFCASLWRTTEDKRRGQFFGPGTRLTVL.